This is a list of T cell receptor beta chains from one sample in a study of T cell responses to AZD1222 COVID-19 vaccine. TCRdb keeps only in-frame clones here, not all; method: immunoSEQ multiplex PCR. Here the sample spans under 150,000 clones, about 90% being singletons. The input for sequencing was peripheral blood, taken on day 0 of AZD1222 vaccination. These receptors came from an adult in good health. The CDR3 runs from the conserved cysteine through the conserved F or W. A D gene is named only where the DNA matches it firmly.

d_gene	v_gene	CDR3aa
NA	TRBV25-1	CASSEMSASHGYTF
NA	TRBV24-1	CATSDSRGQGGVYGYTF
NA	TRBV28	CASSFYNRNGYTF
NA	TRBV7-6	CASSLAGLAADTQYF
NA	TRBV2	CASRPPMGGRGETQYF
NA	TRBV27	CASSSRLGGGETQYF
NA	TRBV30	CAWSMGDTKNTEAFF
TRBD1	TRBV15	CATSRATGVDTEAFF
NA	TRBV18	CASEGQSYEQYF
NA	TRBV9	CASSALPGRQYF
NA	TRBV3-1/TRBV3-2	CASSQDGGTDTQYF
NA	TRBV6-5	CASRPRDTGELFF
NA	TRBV19	CASSKSPGANYGYTF
TRBD1	TRBV4-1	CASSQTGGTNEKLFF
NA	TRBV28	CASNRRVAGELFF
NA	TRBV14	CASSDLGPITDTQYF
TRBD1	TRBV6-5	CASSYEGASSYEQYF
TRBD1	TRBV18	CASSPPVGGPRGTREQYF
TRBD1	TRBV28	CASSLPGTGVSHTIYF
NA	TRBV27	CASSFKEPGSGNTIYF